This TCR beta chain was profiled in a study of post-analysis software for immune sequencing data. Whole-study results and caveats: There were five TRBV segments more frequent in patients than controls, and TRBV5-6, TRBV5-1 and TRBV20-1 were among them.

There are 14 residues in the CDR3. Trimming pared 1 base from V and 2 bases from J, leaving 7 bases between. Germline CDR1 LGHNT, CDR2 FRNRAP. cDNA libraries for TCR beta contained unique molecular identifiers. TCRdb used MiXCR to reprocess the PCR reads, holding one entry per CDR3 protein. In the table there are more than 500,000 distinct CDR3 sequences, 34% of which are singletons. In this sample, this clonotype turned up a few times. Its antigen is as yet unknown. This receptor was identified in a girl aged 2 to 17 with multiple sclerosis. Sequences were obtained from blood. The rearrangement links TRBV12-5 to TRBJ2-3; D is unclear. The CDR3 spells CASGLGGTTDTQYF. Written as DNA, the CDR3 is TGTGCTAGTGGTTTGGGAGGTACCACAGATACGCAGTATTTT.